This T cell receptor (beta chain) was documented in a study of blood T cell repertoires in COVID-19. TCRdb's table, derived via immunoSEQ multiplex PCR, lists solely in-frame clones and lacks some. Of 390,000 or so clones listed, roughly four fifths are singletons. Allocation to cohorts depended on clinical history reported by the participants. Germline V gene sequence: CDR1 MNHEY, CDR2 SVGAGI. This CDR3 spans 12 amino acids. The ends were cut back, 7 bases at V and 2 bases at J, with 5 bases in the middle. The clonotype originates from a woman aged 45-65 years who had recovered from COVID-19. The specimen sequenced was PBMCs or T cells enriched from blood (not recorded which). This sequence joins TRBV6-5 and TRBJ2-2; no clear D. The CDR3 region is CASTQNTGELFF. The CDR3 DNA reads as TGTGCCAGCACCCAAAACACCGGGGAGCTGTTTTTT.